What follows are 13 T cell receptor beta chains derived from one specimen sequenced in a study of blood T cell repertoires in COVID-19. Produced via immunoSEQ multiplex PCR; TCRdb's table is partial and in-frame only. The sample lists 150,000 to 200,000 clones, around 86% occurring once. Input material: peripheral blood. The origin of the receptors is a man between 65 and 85 years old with acute or convalescent COVID-19.

The genes are TRBV5-4 and TRBJ1-1, with D perhaps TRBD1 (5 bases). CDR1 is SGHNT and CDR2 is YYREEE in the germline V gene (reference sequence). The CDR3 runs to 14 residues. V lost 0 bases and J 5 bases, leaving 11 bases between the germline ends. The DNA for the CDR3 is TGTGCCAGCAGCTTGGGAGGGGAGGGAACTGAAGCTTTCTTT. It codes for CASSLGGEGTEAFF.

The gene calls are TRBV6-2 or TRBV6-3 and TRBJ2-2; TRBD1 matches at 7 bases. Germline CDR1 reads MNHEY; CDR2 reads SVGEGT. The CDR3 contains 14 residues. The V gene end was trimmed by 6 bases and the J gene end by 4 bases; junction bases not matched to a gene: 5. CDR3 nucleotides: TGTGCCAGCAGCCAGGACAGGCTCACCGGGGAGCTGTTTTTT. This translates into CASSQDRLTGELFF.

The CDR3 loop is CASSQPGSNYGYTF. The DNA of the CDR3 is TGCGCCAGCAGTCAGCCCGGGAGCAACTATGGCTACACCTTC. This chain connects TRBV23-1 to TRBJ1-2, with D unclear. TRBV23-1 is labeled an ORF, and its function is uncertain. The CDR3 runs to 14 residues. V was trimmed by 3 bases and J by 2 bases, leaving 10 bases between them.

This clone is a singleton in its sample. The CDR3 DNA reads TGTGCCAGCAGCCCCGGACAGGGTGTTGAGACCCAGTACTTC. It specifies CASSPGQGVETQYF. This chain links TRBV5-6 with TRBJ2-5; 8 nucleotides align to TRBD1. The trim removed 4 bases at V and 5 bases at J, leaving 7 bases unmatched. The CDR3 consists of 14 residues. Germline CDR1 is SGHDT and CDR2 is YYEEEE.

The genes are TRBV7-2 and TRBJ1-5; D unresolved. This CDR3 contains 13 residues. The germline CDR1 and CDR2 sequences are SGHTA and FQGNSA. Between the trimmed V and J ends, which lost 2 bases and 7 bases, there was a span of 9 bases. In DNA form, the CDR3 reads TGTGCCAGCAGCTTACTCCCCCGGCAGCCCCAGCATTTT. Translation: CASSLLPRQPQHF.

This chain links TRBV19 with TRBJ1-2, with TRBD1 identical over 11 bases. CDR1 is LNHDA, CDR2 SQIVND, per germline (reference sequence). The CDR3 is made up of 14 amino acids. The V and J ends lost 9 bases and 8 bases, in that order; junction bases with no gene match: 11. CDR3 DNA sequence: TGTGCCAGCGCCTTGGACAGGGGGCAGGGAGGCTACACCTTC. Its protein is CASALDRGQGGYTF.

The chain is built from TRBV3-1 (or the pseudogene TRBV3-2) and TRBJ1-2, with TRBD1 matching over 7 bases. The germline gives CDR1 LGHDT, CDR2 YNNKEL (reference sequence). CDR3 size: 16 residues. Trimming took 1 base from V and 4 from J; bases not matched to a gene: 9. CDR3 amino acids: CASSQVPGQLRYGYTF. The CDR3 coding sequence is TGTGCCAGCAGCCAAGTTCCGGGACAGTTACGCTATGGCTACACCTTC.

Notes on this clone: The identical CDR3 is also encoded by other nucleotide sequences in the sample. The V call is TRBV7-2, the J call TRBJ2-5; tentatively, D is TRBD1 (5 bases). The CDR3 covers 14 residues. Trimming cost V 4 bases and J 4 bases, with 13 bases left between them. Germline V gives CDR1 SGHTA, CDR2 FQGNSA. CDR3 loop: CASSYQGGGETQYF. The CDR3 region has the DNA TGTGCCAGCAGCTATCAGGGTGGTGGAGAGACCCAGTACTTC.

The chain employs TRBV12-3 or TRBV12-4 and TRBJ2-4; 7 bases fit TRBD1. The V and J ends lost 6 bases and 8 bases, in that order; junction bases with no gene match: 4. The CDR3 length is 12 residues. The CDR3 DNA reads TGTGCCAGCAGGCTACAGGGGCACATTCAGTACTTC. This gives the protein CASRLQGHIQYF.

The CDR3 nucleotides are TGTGCCAGCAGCTTAGGTGTCCGGGGGGCTTATGGCTACACCTTC. Amino acid sequence: CASSLGVRGAYGYTF. The chain employs TRBV7-8 and TRBJ1-2, with D possibly being TRBD1 (6 bases). This CDR3 has 15 amino acids. Germline values: CDR1 SGHVS, CDR2 FQNEAQ. V was clipped by 1 base and J by 5 bases, with 14 bases between them.

The chain uses TRBV27 and TRBJ2-3; tentatively, D is TRBD1 (5 bases). The CDR3 runs to 15 residues. CDR1 and CDR2 from the germline V gene are MNHEY and SMNVEV (reference sequence). Trimming pared 1 base from V and 4 bases from J, leaving 12 bases between. The CDR3 DNA is TGTGCCAGCAGTTTATGGGGCCCCGATGCAGATACGCAGTATTTT. This sequence encodes CASSLWGPDADTQYF.

The rearrangement joins TRBV28 to TRBJ2-7; D possibly corresponds to TRBD2 (5 bases). The CDR3 runs to 15 residues. Germline loops: CDR1 MDHEN, CDR2 SYDVKM. The V and J ends lost 4 bases and 4 bases respectively, with 17 bases between them. CDR3 sequence (DNA): TGTGCCAGCAGTTCAGGACTTTCCTTAGGATACGAGCAGTACTTC. It translates to CASSSGLSLGYEQYF.

The chain employs TRBV28 and TRBJ1-2, with D perhaps TRBD1 (6 bases). Germline assignment: CDR1 MDHEN and CDR2 SYDVKM. The CDR3 contains 15 residues. V was cut by 7 bases and J by 3 bases, with 18 bases left in between. This CDR3 is CASTLDGGPDYGYTF. CDR3 sequence (DNA): TGTGCCAGCACCCTGGACGGGGGGCCGGACTATGGCTACACCTTC.